The clone carrying this T cell receptor beta chain came up many times. The germline V and J ends were trimmed by 7 bases and 0 bases, with 13 bases remaining between them. The germline V gene has CDR1 SNHLY and CDR2 FYNNEI. There are 14 residues in the CDR3. The record originates from a study of blood T cell repertoires in COVID-19. Per the original data handling: Reference gene primers were amplified, and this amplification served to estimate nucleated cell counts. The protocol was immunoSEQ multiplex PCR, while the TCRdb copy is restricted to in-frame clones and leaves out a portion. For V, J and clone size, that table is used; D and trimming come from the DNA. Of more than 300,000 clones detected, about nine tenths appear once; the ten largest clones hold roughly 1.7%. Enrollment of patients from Seattle took place during active infection, with longitudinal follow-up.

V usage is TRBV2 and J usage is TRBJ2-7, with a possible D match to TRBD1 (5 bases). This clonotype originated in a woman aged 30 to 39 with COVID-19, enrolled during active disease. Sequenced: peripheral blood. CDR3 nucleotides: TGTGCCAGCACCCAGGGATCCCTCTCCTACGAGCAGTACTTC. It codes for CASTQGSLSYEQYF.